The 13 T cell receptor beta chains in this list originate from one sample, sequenced in a study of technical replicates of blood from a few donors. Profiling relied on immunoSEQ multiplex PCR, and the TCRdb table lists in-frame clones only, not all of them. The sample holds about 81,000 clones, about 90% seen once. The sequencing sample was made of T cells isolated from PBMCs. The origin of the receptors is a human donor in good health.

V usage is TRBV30 and J usage is TRBJ1-2; D is unresolved. CDR1 is GTSNPN and CDR2 is SVGIG in the germline V gene (reference sequence). Deletions cut 4 bases from V and 3 bases from J, with 18 bases between. The CDR3 consists of 15 residues. The CDR3 loop is CAWISRLVGDYGYTF. The CDR3 DNA is TGTGCCTGGATTTCGAGATTGGTCGGAGACTATGGCTACACCTTC.

The V and J genes are TRBV6-4 and TRBJ1-2; no clear D. Deletions cut 2 bases from V and 2 bases from J, with 12 bases between. Germline-derived CDR1 and CDR2 are MRHNA and SNTAGT. The CDR3 is made up of 15 amino acids. The CDR3 reads CASSDQRATNYGYTF. The DNA for the CDR3 is TGTGCCAGCAGTGACCAGAGGGCAACCAACTATGGCTACACCTTC.

The chain carries TRBV5-1 and TRBJ1-3; 12 bases are a match to TRBD1. CDR1 is SGHRS, CDR2 YFSETQ, per germline. Trimming at V came to 0 bases and at J to 4 bases, leaving 5 bases not matched to a gene. The CDR3 is 17 amino acids. CDR3 region: CASSLELGTGGGNTIYF. CDR3 bases: TGCGCCAGCAGCTTGGAGTTGGGGACAGGGGGCGGAAACACCATATATTTT.

The chain links TRBV6-5 to TRBJ2-2; a possible D gene is TRBD2 (7 bases). This CDR3 contains 16 residues. The germline V gene has CDR1 MNHEY and CDR2 SVGAGI. V was pared by 0 bases and J by 6 bases, with 14 bases between. In DNA, the CDR3 is TGTGCCAGCAGTTACTCAGGGGGGGGGTTGTCCGGGGAGCTGTTTTTT. Its translation is CASSYSGGGLSGELFF.

The gene calls are TRBV9 and TRBJ2-7; TRBD2 matches at 7 bases. Germline CDR1 and CDR2: SGDLS and YYNGEE. The length of the CDR3 is 17 residues. V dropped 3 bases and J dropped 1; count of bases not matched to a gene: 13. The CDR3 DNA reads as TGTGCCAGCAGCGAGGGAGACGGGGGGAGTACATCCTACGAGCAGTACTTC. As protein: CASSEGDGGSTSYEQYF.

J is TRBJ2-7 and V is TRBV5-4; D might be TRBD2 (6 bases). Germline V gene data show CDR1 as SGHNT and CDR2 as YYREEE (reference sequence). V was clipped by 5 bases and J by 0 bases, with 15 bases between them. The CDR3 is 15 residues long. CDR3 protein: CASRIGTSSSYEQYF. The CDR3, as DNA: TGTGCCAGCAGAATCGGTACTAGCAGCTCCTACGAGCAGTACTTC.

The rearrangement uses TRBV5-1 and TRBJ2-3; no firm D call. The CDR3 is made up of 13 amino acids. From germline, CDR1 is SGHRS and CDR2 YFSETQ. The ends were cut back, 6 bases at V and 1 base at J, with 9 bases in the middle. The CDR3 region is CASTTSGTDTQYF. Written as DNA, the CDR3 is TGCGCCAGCACCACGTCAGGCACAGATACGCAGTATTTT.

The CDR3 reads CASSQEWGDTEAFF. The DNA of the CDR3 is TGCGCCAGCAGCCAAGAGTGGGGGGACACTGAAGCTTTCTTT. The genes are TRBV4-1 and TRBJ1-1; a possible D gene is TRBD1 (5 bases). Germline CDR1 and CDR2: MGHRA and YSYEKL. Trimming shortened V by 0 bases and J by 3 bases, and 8 bases separated the two germline ends. This CDR3 spans 14 amino acids.

This clone was found once. The chain is built from TRBV7-6 and TRBJ2-1; maybe TRBD2 (7 bases). The CDR3 loop spans 13 amino acids. CDR1 is SGHVS and CDR2 is FNYEAQ in the germline V gene. The V end lost 5 bases, the J end lost 9 bases, and 14 bases lay between the germline ends. CDR3 sequence reads: CASSPWGGGEQFF. The CDR3 region has the DNA TGTGCCAGCAGCCCCTGGGGGGGCGGTGAGCAGTTCTTC.

The chain employs TRBV7-7 and TRBJ2-1; possibly TRBD2 for D (5 bases). Trimming stripped 5 bases from V and 6 bases from J, with 11 bases between. The CDR3 covers 13 residues. From germline, CDR1 is SSHAT and CDR2 FNYEAQ (reference sequence). CDR3 in amino acids: CASSRERTNEQFF. Written as DNA, the CDR3 is TGTGCCAGCAGCCGAGAGCGGACCAATGAGCAGTTCTTC.

The CDR3 bases are TGTGCCACCCACGGGGGACAGGGCCGGTACGAGCAGTACTTC. This encodes CATHGGQGRYEQYF. V is TRBV15 and J is TRBJ2-7; 9 bases match TRBD1. Unmatched junction bases numbered 9, after V lost 8 bases and J lost 4 bases. Germline V gene data show CDR1 as LNHNV and CDR2 as YYDKDF (reference sequence). The CDR3 has 14 residues.

This sequence joins TRBV10-3 and TRBJ2-2, with a tentative D call TRBD1 (5 bases). V was trimmed by 8 bases and J by 5 bases, leaving 27 bases between them. This CDR3 has 18 residues. The germline gives CDR1 ENHRY, CDR2 SYGVKD. CDR3 loop: CAIGRPGLLLGVTGELFF. Written as DNA, the CDR3 is TGTGCCATCGGCCGGCCCGGGCTCCTCCTAGGGGTTACCGGGGAGCTGTTTTTT.

This clone turned up a few times. The rearrangement joins TRBV2 to TRBJ2-1; 11 positions match TRBD2. Germline V gives CDR1 SNHLY, CDR2 FYNNEI. The CDR3 contains 16 residues. The ends lost 1 base at V and 2 bases at J; junction bases unmatched: 1. CDR3 sequence: CASSEGGLAAYNEQFF. The CDR3 DNA reads TGTGCCAGCAGTGAAGGGGGACTAGCGGCCTACAATGAGCAGTTCTTC.